This T cell receptor (beta chain) was retrieved from a study of T cells in localized non-small cell lung cancer. The study's findings and limits: Compared with tumor, uninvolved adjacent lung displayed greater T cell clonality, ranking highest overall. Because only a single region of the tumor was sequenced, heterogeneity remains possible. Median detection of top 100 tumor clones in adjacent lung was 57 clones. Elevated blood T cell density was associated with longer overall survival.

The method was immunoSEQ multiplex PCR; TCRdb's version includes in-frame clones alone and lacks a portion of them. Of about 27,000 clones in the sample, less than 90% were seen once. To note about this clone: Its antigen is unidentified.

Germline-derived CDR1 and CDR2 are SGHTA and FQGNSA. This CDR3 has 12 amino acids. Trimming took 7 bases from V and 10 from J, leaving 14 bases between them. The sample was peripheral blood, taken before any cancer treatment. The chain couples TRBV7-2 to TRBJ2-1; possibly TRBD1 or TRBD2 for D (5 bases each). The sequence was collected from a female donor older than 55 with stage II squamous cell lung carcinoma. CDR3 in DNA: TGTGCCAGCACCCTTAGGGGAGCGGAGCAGTTCTTC. Translated, it gives CASTLRGAEQFF. The variable domain in full, completed from reference TRBV7-2 and TRBJ2-1, reads GAGVSQSPSNKVTEKGKDVELRCDPISGHTALYWYRQSLGQGLEFLIYFQGNSAPDKSGLPSDRFSAERTGGSVSTLTIQRTQQEDSAVYLCASTLRGAEQFFGPGTRLTVL.